This T cell receptor (beta chain) was observed in a study of shared clonotypes between healthy human individuals. General observations from the study: The diversity represented, both genetic and in exposure history, was limited by few donors.

Naive CD8 cells comprised CD45RO-negative, CCR7-positively selected cells, excluding terminally differentiated effector memory CD45RA+ cells. The donors were adults (healthy and HIV-negative) with no recent acute infections or vaccinations. Caucasian adults living in Nashville, Tennessee, provided all samples. Sequencing was performed with immunoSEQ multiplex PCR; in TCRdb, only in-frame clones are kept and a portion is missing. The repertoire holds some 2,100,000 clones, with around 93% as singletons. A note on this clone: The antigen remains undetermined.

The TCR sequence derives from a man younger than 35 in good health. Some clones in this sample may be carry-over from other donors' samples. The sequencing sample was made of naive CD8+ T cells from PBMCs.

The CDR3 DNA reads TGCAGCGGGGCAGGGCCCTATGGCTACACCTTC. This sequence encodes CSGAGPYGYTF. The chain combines TRBV29-1 with TRBJ1-2; possibly TRBD1 for D (5 bases). V lost 7 bases and J lost 4, with 10 bases in between. CDR1 and CDR2 from the germline V gene are SQVTM and ANQGSEA. The length of the CDR3 is 11 residues. Drawing the rest from reference TRBV29-1 and TRBJ1-2, the complete variable domain is SAVISQKPSRDICQRGTSLTIQCQVDSQVTMMFWYRQQPGQSLTLIATANQGSEATYESGFVIDKFPISRPNLTFSTLTVSNMSPEDSSIYLCSGAGPYGYTFGSGTRLTVV.